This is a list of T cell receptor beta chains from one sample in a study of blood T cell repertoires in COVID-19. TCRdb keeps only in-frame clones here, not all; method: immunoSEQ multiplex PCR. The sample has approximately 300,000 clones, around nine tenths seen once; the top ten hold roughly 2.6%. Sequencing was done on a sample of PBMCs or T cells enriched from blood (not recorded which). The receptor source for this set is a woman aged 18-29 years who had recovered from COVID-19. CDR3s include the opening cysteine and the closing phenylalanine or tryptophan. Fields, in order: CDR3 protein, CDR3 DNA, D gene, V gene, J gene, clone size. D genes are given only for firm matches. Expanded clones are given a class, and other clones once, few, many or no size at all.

CDR3: CASSPDQTGVGEKLFF
DNA: TGTGCCAGCAGCCCTGACCAGACAGGGGTCGGTGAAAAACTGTTTTTT
D: TRBD1
V: TRBV3-1/TRBV3-2
J: TRBJ1-4
size: -

CDR3: CSASGFQGAHYGYTF
DNA: TGCAGTGCTAGTGGTTTCCAGGGGGCGCACTATGGCTACACCTTC
D: TRBD1
V: TRBV20-1
J: TRBJ1-2
size: -

CDR3: CASRDPSGSSYNEQFF
DNA: TGTGCCAGCAGGGACCCTAGCGGGAGCTCCTACAATGAGCAGTTCTTC
D: TRBD2
V: TRBV2
J: TRBJ2-1
size: -

CDR3: CAISESWASGRGSYNEQFF
DNA: TGTGCCATCAGTGAGTCGTGGGCTAGCGGGAGAGGGTCCTACAATGAGCAGTTCTTC
D: TRBD2
V: TRBV10-3
J: TRBJ2-1
size: -

CDR3: CASSQTGTGVQPQHF
DNA: TGCGCCAGCAGCCAAACCGGGACAGGGGTTCAGCCCCAGCATTTT
D: TRBD1
V: TRBV4-3
J: TRBJ1-5
size: -

CDR3: CASSPLFSGSSYNEQFF
DNA: TGTGCCAGCAGTCCTTTATTTAGCGGGAGCTCCTACAATGAGCAGTTCTTC
D: TRBD2
V: TRBV28
J: TRBJ2-1
size: -

CDR3: CASSDRAGFAGELFF
DNA: TGTGCCAGCAGTGACAGGGCAGGTTTCGCCGGGGAGCTGTTTTTT
D: TRBD1
V: TRBV6-6
J: TRBJ2-2
size: -

CDR3: CASSEEREGREEQYF
DNA: TGCGCCAGCAGTGAGGAGCGGGAGGGCCGTGAAGAGCAGTACTTC
D: TRBD2
V: TRBV10-1
J: TRBJ2-7
size: few

CDR3: CASSQPRQGNTEAFF
DNA: TGCGCCAGCAGCCAACCTCGACAGGGAAACACTGAAGCTTTCTTT
D: TRBD1
V: TRBV4-1
J: TRBJ1-1
size: -

CDR3: CASSLEWAPLSGANVLTF
DNA: TGTGCCAGCAGCTTAGAATGGGCCCCCCTCTCTGGGGCCAACGTCCTGACTTTC
D: -
V: TRBV7-9
J: TRBJ2-6
size: -

CDR3: CASSYSRGRVNTEAFF
DNA: TGTGCCAGCAGTTACTCGAGGGGGCGAGTGAATACTGAAGCTTTCTTT
D: TRBD1
V: TRBV6-5
J: TRBJ1-1
size: -

CDR3: CASSQAGTGPYQETQYF
DNA: TGTGCCAGCAGCCAGGCTGGGACAGGGCCGTACCAAGAGACCCAGTACTTC
D: TRBD1
V: TRBV4-2
J: TRBJ2-5
size: -

CDR3: CATSRDWGDEQFF
DNA: TGTGCCACCAGCAGAGATTGGGGGGATGAGCAGTTCTTC
D: -
V: TRBV15
J: TRBJ2-1
size: -

CDR3: CASSLGGGGSNQPQHF
DNA: TGTGCCAGCAGTTTAGGGGGGGGAGGTAGCAATCAGCCCCAGCATTTT
D: -
V: TRBV27
J: TRBJ1-5
size: -

CDR3: CASSPGTRSYEQYF
DNA: TGCGCCAGCAGCCCCGGGACAAGGTCCTACGAGCAGTACTTC
D: -
V: TRBV5-1
J: TRBJ2-7
size: -

CDR3: CASSLASEPQHF
DNA: TGTGCCAGCAGCTTAGCCTCGGAGCCCCAGCATTTT
D: -
V: TRBV7-9
J: TRBJ1-5
size: few

CDR3: CATGGGETQYF
DNA: TGTGCCACTGGGGGAGGGGAGACCCAGTACTTC
D: TRBD2
V: TRBV7-6
J: TRBJ2-5
size: -

CDR3: CASSFGDMNTEAFF
DNA: TGTGCCAGCAGTTTCGGGGACATGAACACTGAAGCTTTCTTT
D: -
V: TRBV6-5
J: TRBJ1-1
size: -

CDR3: CASSPRTGTNEKLFF
DNA: TGTGCCAGTAGTCCCCGGACAGGGACTAATGAAAAACTGTTTTTT
D: TRBD1
V: TRBV19
J: TRBJ1-4
size: -

CDR3: CASSLVGGPQYNEQFF
DNA: TGTGCCAGCAGCTTAGTCGGGGGGCCCCAATACAATGAGCAGTTCTTC
D: -
V: TRBV7-2
J: TRBJ2-1
size: few

CDR3: CASSKERAGVSTDTQYF
DNA: TGTGCCAGTAGTAAGGAGCGGGCGGGAGTCAGCACAGATACGCAGTATTTT
D: TRBD2
V: TRBV19
J: TRBJ2-3
size: few

CDR3: CASSPDPGYGYTF
DNA: TGTGCCAGCAGTCCGGATCCAGGATATGGCTACACCTTC
D: -
V: TRBV12-3/TRBV12-4
J: TRBJ1-2
size: -

CDR3: CATSRDRGPYEQYF
DNA: TGTGCCACCAGCCGCGACAGGGGGCCCTACGAGCAGTACTTC
D: TRBD1
V: TRBV15
J: TRBJ2-7
size: -

CDR3: CASSFVGLANEQFF
DNA: TGTGCCAGCAGCTTCGTGGGACTAGCCAATGAGCAGTTCTTC
D: TRBD2
V: TRBV7-8
J: TRBJ2-1
size: -